This T cell receptor beta chain was captured in a study of post-analysis software for immune sequencing data. A note on this clonotype: Its target is unknown.

General observations from the study: Elevated frequency relative to controls characterized about 5 TRBV segments in patients, TRBV5-6, TRBV5-1 and TRBV20-1 among them. When compared against controls, multiple sclerosis patients showed significantly lower normalized Chao1 diversity.

The TCR beta cDNA libraries carried unique molecular identifiers. With roughly 0.9 to 10 million T cells as the source, a few hundred thousand cDNA molecules resulted. Via MiXCR, TCRdb re-called the PCR reads, giving one row per CDR3 protein. The sample consists of some 260,000 distinct CDR3 sequences, around 34% of them appearing once. The CDR3 is 14 residues long. Germline-derived CDR1 and CDR2 are SGDLS and YYNGEE. Between the trimmed V and J ends, which lost 4 bases and 7 bases, there was a span of 15 bases. This TCR came from a girl between 5 and 17 years old with multiple sclerosis. The sample taken for sequencing was blood. The V call is TRBV9, the J call TRBJ1-5; D not resolved. CDR3 sequence (DNA): TGTGCCAGCAGCAAAAGCATAAAACAGCAGCCCCAGCATTTT. Encoded protein: CASSKSIKQQPQHF.